This T cell receptor beta chain came from a study of neurological immune-mediated disorders. This clonotype showed up many times. Its antigen remains unidentified. Each CDR3 protein gets one entry after TCRdb re-called the 5' RACE reads with MiXCR. The data contain about 74,000 distinct CDR3 sequences, 5.2% of them singletons. Germline loops: CDR1 SGHRS, CDR2 YFSETQ. J gave up 5 bases and V 2 bases, and 7 bases lay outside the gene matches. The CDR3 has 16 amino acids. Findings and limits, study-wide: In HTLV-1-associated myelopathy, TCR clonal expansion was greatest, and in multiple sclerosis it was least, below healthy controls.

Sample: PBMCs. The V gene is TRBV5-1, the J gene TRBJ2-3, with TRBD1 identical over 11 bases. The clonotype originates from a man aged 18 to 30 with multiple sclerosis. CDR3 DNA sequence: TGCGCCAGCAGCTTACCGTCGGGACAGGGGGGAGATACGCAGTATTTT. Amino acids: CASSLPSGQGGDTQYF.